This T cell receptor beta chain was recorded in a study of blood T cell repertoires in COVID-19 (TCRdb year 2020). The study in broad terms: Samples covering the acute and convalescent phases of COVID-19 were provided by collaborators in the United States, Italy and Spain. The material from the prospective study consisted of cDNA or gDNA derived from T cells, B-cell-depleted T cells, or PBMCs. Deeply sampled blood TCRbeta repertoires from subjects exposed to, actively infected with, or recovered from COVID-19 were included in the dataset. The repertoires were released in a freely available public database meant as a resource for research on the immune response to SARS-CoV-2. Samples were obtained from the ongoing ImmuneRACE study (first 160 participants) and from 1,200 or so subjects provided by 6 global collaborators. Nearly every sample came with metadata listing a de-identified subject ID, COVID-19 status, age in years and sex. HLA class I and class II types, where available, came from metadata supplied by the sample provider rather than from assay-based typing. The paper's findings and limits, for the study overall: The quantity of clinical and demographic metadata differed by source and by participant and was supplied without curation.

Comments on this clone: Its antigen specificity is not known. No qualities accompany the bases; no much larger clone lies one base away.

TCRbeta CDR3 regions were amplified from genomic DNA by means of the immunoSEQ Assay, a bias-controlled multiplex PCR. As for the original processing: Nucleated cell counts per sample were estimated from amplification of reference gene primers within the assay. To quantify the absolute abundance of each unique TCRbeta CDR3 rearrangement, sequence reads were collapsed and filtered. For each sample, productive Simpson clonality was calculated as the square root of Simpson's diversity index over productive rearrangements. TCRdb provides this immuneACCESS table in a form limited to in-frame rearrangements. Some clones are lacking; in checked studies, under half of them reflect an unresolved V gene, and why the rest are absent is not known. From that table come the V and J calls and clone size; the DNA was used to work out D and trimming. The sample records 250,000 to 300,000 clones, 80% to 90% of which are singletons. 9.5% to 15% of the sample rests with the top ten.

In Seattle, one collaborating source enrolled patients while the infection was active and tracked those patients longitudinally over the course of disease. The collaborating institutions used their own protocols to collect whole blood in K2EDTA tubes. Collaborator samples were shipped for TCRbeta analysis as frozen whole blood, isolated PBMCs, or DNA extracted from either sample type. The sequence derives from a woman in her twenties or thirties with COVID-19, enrolled during active disease. Material for sequencing was peripheral blood.

The nucleotide sequence reads TGTGCCAGCAGCCGCGGAATCCCCAGCAATCAGCCCCAGCATTTT. This codes for CASSRGIPSNQPQHF. The chain was built from TRBV27 and TRBJ1-5; confidence is insufficient to name the D gene. V drops 6 bases and J drops 1 base, leaving 13 bases in between. The CDR3 numbers 15 residues from cysteine through phenylalanine. CDR3 DNA only is kept here, 45 bases in frame from base 1. Sequences MNHEY (CDR1) and SMNVEV (CDR2) are obtained from the germline V gene (reference sequence).